One TCR beta chain is described in this entry. The sample belongs to a study of shared clonotypes between healthy human individuals. The overall study: With ages of 18 to 49, the donors were a couple of women and a few men.

The CDR3 length is 15 residues. Per the germline V gene, CDR1 is MNHEY and CDR2 is SMNVEV (reference sequence). Between the trimmed V and J ends, which lost 3 bases and 5 bases, there was a span of 14 bases. Here immunoSEQ multiplex PCR was the method, and the copy in TCRdb shows in-frame clones only, minus some. The sample contains fewer than 800,000 clones, roughly 94% of which appear only once. The naive CD8 population came from CD45RO-negative cells selected for CCR7, without terminally differentiated effector memory CD45RA+ cells. The J gene is TRBJ2-1, the V gene TRBV27; tentative D call: TRBD2 (6 bases). The material sequenced was naive CD8+ T cells sorted from blood. The TCR was taken from a man aged 25-45 years in good health. The CDR3 bases are TGTGCCAGCAGTTTCATCCAGGGAGGTCACAATGAGCAGTTCTTC. It yields the protein CASSFIQGGHNEQFF.